This TCR beta chain was found in a study of cytomegalovirus exposure and HLA in healthy donors. The PCR made use of 60 Vbeta and 13 Jbeta primers. The assay was immunoSEQ multiplex PCR, and TCRdb's table has in-frame clones only and misses some. The data show 90,000 to 95,000 clones, with about three quarters seen just once and about 4.2% held by the top ten. Although they were nominally healthy when sampled, donors likely had unrecorded immune exposures. The clonotype originates from a male donor in good health and CMV-seropositive. The sequencing input was PBMCs.

The chain's CDR3 is CASSLSVGDRGRKAFF. The CDR3 nucleotides read TGTGCCAGCAGCTTAAGTGTGGGGGACAGGGGGCGTAAAGCTTTCTTT. The chain employs TRBV7-3 and TRBJ1-1; TRBD1 matches at 12 bases. Unmatched junction bases numbered 9, after V lost 1 base and J lost 9 bases. The CDR3 totals 16 residues. In germline, CDR1 is SGHTA, CDR2 FQGTGA. The entire variable domain, with the rest obtained from reference TRBV7-3 and TRBJ1-1, is as follows: GAGVSQTPSNKVTEKGKYVELRCDPISGHTALYWYRQSLGQGPEFLIYFQGTGAADDSGLPNDRFFAVRPEGSVSTLKIQRTERGDSAVYLCASSLSVGDRGRKAFFGQGTRLTVV.